A selection of T cell receptor beta chains follows, all from one sample in a study of cytomegalovirus exposure and HLA in healthy donors. Method: immunoSEQ multiplex PCR; TCRdb's copy keeps in-frame clones and lacks some. The sample holds over 100,000 clones, 85% to 90% seen once. Sequenced input: PBMCs. The receptors originated from a woman in her late teens or twenties in good health and CMV-seronegative. CDR3s include the opening cysteine and the closing phenylalanine or tryptophan. Each record gives: D gene, V gene, J gene, clone size, CDR3 protein, CDR3 DNA. D genes are given only for firm matches. Not all rows give a size; the values are once, few, many and, for expanded clones, a class.

D: TRBD1
V: TRBV14
J: TRBJ1-6
size: .
CDR3: CASRPGQGFNSPLHF
DNA: TGTGCCAGCAGACCGGGACAGGGCTTTAATTCACCCCTCCACTTT

D: TRBD1
V: TRBV6-1
J: TRBJ1-4
size: .
CDR3: CASRGLTGGGEKLFF
DNA: TGTGCCAGCAGAGGGTTAACAGGGGGCGGCGAAAAACTGTTTTTT

D: TRBD2
V: TRBV7-2
J: TRBJ2-7
size: few
CDR3: CASSFGRAYEQYF
DNA: TGTGCCAGCAGCTTCGGGAGGGCCTACGAGCAGTACTTC

D: .
V: TRBV28
J: TRBJ1-5
size: .
CDR3: CASSEDSHTYSNQPQHF
DNA: TGTGCCAGCAGTGAGGACAGCCACACTTATAGCAATCAGCCCCAGCATTTT

D: .
V: TRBV5-4
J: TRBJ2-7
size: .
CDR3: CASSNTTGIYEQYF
DNA: TGTGCCAGCAGCAATACTACAGGGATTTACGAGCAGTACTTC

D: .
V: TRBV5-6
J: TRBJ1-1
size: .
CDR3: CASSLGPGSAEAFF
DNA: TGTGCCAGCAGCTTGGGGCCAGGGTCGGCTGAAGCTTTCTTT

D: .
V: TRBV4-2
J: TRBJ2-2
size: .
CDR3: CASSQPLGGFGSGELFF
DNA: TGTGCCAGCAGCCAGCCACTTGGGGGGTTCGGGTCCGGGGAGCTGTTTTTT

D: .
V: TRBV28
J: TRBJ1-6
size: .
CDR3: CASSPSYNSPLHF
DNA: TGTGCCAGCAGCCCGTCCTATAATTCACCCCTCCACTTT

D: .
V: TRBV7-8
J: TRBJ2-7
size: .
CDR3: CASSPWQSYEQYF
DNA: TGTGCCAGCAGCCCTTGGCAGTCCTACGAGCAGTACTTC

D: TRBD2
V: TRBV5-1
J: TRBJ2-1
size: .
CDR3: CASSLGGSSYNEQFF
DNA: TGCGCCAGCAGCTTGGGCGGGAGCTCCTACAATGAGCAGTTCTTC

D: .
V: TRBV4-1
J: TRBJ2-1
size: .
CDR3: CASSTQLGPYNEQFF
DNA: TGCGCCAGCAGCACCCAACTAGGCCCCTACAATGAGCAGTTCTTC

D: .
V: TRBV7-7
J: TRBJ2-7
size: .
CDR3: CASSSSQAHEQYF
DNA: TGTGCCAGCAGCTCGAGTCAAGCCCACGAGCAGTACTTC

D: .
V: TRBV6-6
J: TRBJ1-4
size: .
CDR3: CASSLSTKEEKLFF
DNA: TGTGCCAGCAGTCTGTCCACAAAGGAGGAGAAACTGTTTTTT

D: TRBD1
V: TRBV7-9
J: TRBJ1-5
size: .
CDR3: CASRPKDRGLYSNQPQHF
DNA: TGTGCCAGCAGACCAAAGGACAGGGGCCTTTATAGCAATCAGCCCCAGCATTTT

D: TRBD2
V: TRBV7-9
J: TRBJ2-1
size: .
CDR3: CASSLAGLALLSSYNEQFF
DNA: TGTGCCAGCAGCTTAGCTGGACTAGCTCTGCTGAGCTCCTACAATGAGCAGTTCTTC

D: .
V: TRBV19
J: TRBJ1-2
size: .
CDR3: CASSIFLGGGRSANYGYTF
DNA: TGTGCCAGTAGTATATTCTTGGGCGGCGGGAGGAGCGCTAACTATGGCTACACCTTC

D: .
V: TRBV4-3
J: TRBJ1-1
size: .
CDR3: CASSQDRAGSGEAFF
DNA: TGCGCCAGCAGCCAAGATCGAGCGGGTTCGGGTGAAGCTTTCTTT

D: TRBD2
V: TRBV7-9
J: TRBJ2-3
size: .
CDR3: CASSSLAYDTDTQYF
DNA: TGTGCCAGCAGCTCACTAGCGTACGACACAGATACGCAGTATTTT

D: .
V: TRBV12-1
J: TRBJ2-7
size: .
CDR3: CASGLRSQGAYEQYF
DNA: TGTGCCAGCGGCCTCAGGTCACAGGGAGCCTACGAGCAGTACTTC

D: .
V: TRBV30
J: TRBJ1-3
size: .
CDR3: CACPMRGNTIYF
DNA: TGTGCCTGTCCCATGAGGGGAAACACCATATATTTT

D: .
V: TRBV28
J: TRBJ1-2
size: .
CDR3: CASSQPGTRLYGYTF
DNA: TGTGCCAGCAGTCAACCCGGGACAAGACTTTATGGCTACACCTTC

D: TRBD2
V: TRBV7-7
J: TRBJ2-5
size: .
CDR3: CASSYSGGYQETQYF
DNA: TGTGCCAGCAGCTATAGCGGGGGCTACCAAGAGACCCAGTACTTC

D: .
V: TRBV5-4
J: TRBJ1-1
size: once
CDR3: CASSLWGGRGTEAFF
DNA: TGTGCCAGCAGCTTGTGGGGGGGAAGAGGCACTGAAGCTTTCTTT

D: .
V: TRBV5-1
J: TRBJ1-4
size: .
CDR3: CASGQISTNEKLFF
DNA: TGCGCCAGCGGACAGATATCAACTAATGAAAAACTGTTTTTT

D: TRBD1
V: TRBV28
J: TRBJ1-5
size: .
CDR3: CASSFQTGGLGNQPQHF
DNA: TGTGCCAGCAGTTTCCAGACAGGGGGCCTTGGCAATCAGCCCCAGCATTTT

D: TRBD1
V: TRBV6-5
J: TRBJ1-2
size: .
CDR3: CASNVQGGYNYGYTF
DNA: TGTGCCAGCAATGTGCAGGGGGGTTACAATTATGGCTACACCTTC

D: .
V: TRBV28
J: TRBJ1-2
size: .
CDR3: CASSDYGGNYYGYTF
DNA: TGTGCCAGCAGTGACTACGGAGGGAACTACTATGGCTACACCTTC

D: TRBD2
V: TRBV2
J: TRBJ2-7
size: once
CDR3: CASSELGPGLASEQYF
DNA: TGTGCCAGCAGTGAATTGGGACCGGGACTAGCGAGCGAGCAGTACTTC

D: TRBD2
V: TRBV18
J: TRBJ2-5
size: .
CDR3: CASSPGLAEKETQYF
DNA: TGTGCCAGCTCACCCGGACTAGCGGAAAAAGAGACCCAGTACTTC

D: .
V: TRBV4-1
J: TRBJ2-1
size: .
CDR3: CASSQHQTGDSYNEQFF
DNA: TGCGCCAGCAGCCAACATCAGACCGGGGACTCCTACAATGAGCAGTTCTTC

D: TRBD2
V: TRBV9
J: TRBJ2-1
size: .
CDR3: CASSLRSGGLRGSYNEQFF
DNA: TGTGCCAGCAGCCTTCGCAGCGGGGGGCTACGTGGCTCCTACAATGAGCAGTTCTTC

D: .
V: TRBV20-1
J: TRBJ2-7
size: .
CDR3: CSASRDLEQYF
DNA: TGCAGTGCTAGTCGCGATTTGGAGCAGTACTTC

D: TRBD2
V: TRBV4-1
J: TRBJ2-7
size: .
CDR3: CASSRTSGRQTYEQYF
DNA: TGCGCCAGCAGTCGGACTAGCGGGAGACAAACCTACGAGCAGTACTTC

D: .
V: TRBV6-4
J: TRBJ1-1
size: .
CDR3: CASSEGRGAMAFF
DNA: TGTGCCAGCAGTGAGGGTAGGGGCGCAATGGCTTTCTTT

D: .
V: TRBV7-2
J: TRBJ2-1
size: .
CDR3: CASSLGVGGPVNEQFF
DNA: TGTGCCAGCAGCTTAGGCGTAGGAGGCCCAGTAAATGAGCAGTTCTTC

D: TRBD2
V: TRBV5-1
J: TRBJ2-1
size: .
CDR3: CASSRTSGRHEQFF
DNA: TGCGCCAGCAGCAGGACTAGCGGGAGACATGAGCAGTTCTTC

D: TRBD1
V: TRBV19
J: TRBJ2-3
size: .
CDR3: CASRGTGTFGADTQYF
DNA: TGTGCCAGTAGAGGGACAGGGACATTCGGCGCAGATACGCAGTATTTT

D: .
V: TRBV5-1
J: TRBJ1-1
size: .
CDR3: CASSLLVLGRMNTEAFF
DNA: TGCGCCAGCAGCTTGTTGGTCTTAGGGAGAATGAACACTGAAGCTTTCTTT

D: .
V: TRBV20-1
J: TRBJ2-7
size: .
CDR3: CSAPTAYEQYF
DNA: TGCAGTGCTCCGACAGCCTACGAGCAGTACTTC